A single sample is the source of the 27 T cell receptor beta chains below, sequenced in a study of T cell responses to AZD1222 COVID-19 vaccine. Repertoires were generated with immunoSEQ multiplex PCR, while TCRdb's copy carries only in-frame clones and drops some. This table has around 140,000 clones, roughly nine tenths appearing once. Sequencing used peripheral blood, obtained 28 days after the second AZD1222 dose. The receptors shown here come from an adult who received the AZD1222 COVID-19 vaccine.

The V and J genes are TRBV28 and TRBJ1-1; no clear D gene. Germline V gives CDR1 MDHEN, CDR2 SYDVKM. Trimming took off 3 bases at V and 10 bases at J, with 3 bases between the two ends. CDR3 size: 9 residues. DNA for the CDR3: TGTGCCAGCAGTTTTGCAGCTTTCTTT. It yields the protein CASSFAAFF.

The chain recombines TRBV7-9 with TRBJ1-1; no clear D. Germline CDR1 SEHNR, CDR2 FQNEAQ (reference sequence). The CDR3 covers 11 residues. The V gene lost 3 bases and the J gene lost 4 bases, with 3 bases spanning the gap. The CDR3 nucleotides are TGTGCCAGCAGCTTCGGCACTGAAGCTTTCTTT. Protein sequence: CASSFGTEAFF.

On this clone: This specimen includes other DNA sequences encoding the same CDR3. V usage is TRBV9 and J usage is TRBJ1-3; D is unresolved. The CDR3 totals 15 residues. Germline CDR1 reads SGDLS; CDR2 reads YYNGEE. The V and J ends lost 0 bases and 0 bases respectively, with 7 bases between them. In DNA form, the CDR3 reads TGTGCCAGCAGCGTAGGCGGAAGCTCTGGAAACACCATATATTTT. Amino acids: CASSVGGSSGNTIYF.

The gene calls are TRBV6-5 and TRBJ1-1; a weak D match, TRBD1 (5 bases). Germline CDR1 and CDR2: MNHEY and SVGAGI. The CDR3 loop spans 14 amino acids. V was clipped by 4 bases and J by 4 bases, with 13 bases between them. The CDR3 spells CASSWRGLGTEAFF. The CDR3 DNA reads TGTGCCAGCAGTTGGAGGGGCTTGGGCACTGAAGCTTTCTTT.

This clone was recorded a few times. The gene calls are TRBV23-1 and TRBJ1-2; 9 bases are shared with TRBD1. TRBV23-1 belongs to the ORF category, with a function that is uncertain. Unmatched junction bases numbered 13, after V lost 3 bases and J lost 2 bases. The CDR3 contains 18 residues. The CDR3 is CASSHYPSPGQGNYGYTF. The CDR3 bases are TGCGCCAGCAGTCACTATCCTTCCCCGGGACAGGGCAACTATGGCTACACCTTC.

The gene calls are TRBV28 and TRBJ2-5; D may match TRBD1 or TRBD2 (6 bases each). The germline V gene encodes CDR1 MDHEN and CDR2 SYDVKM. The ends were cut back, 2 bases at V and 1 base at J, with 11 bases in the middle. CDR3 length equals 15 residues. The CDR3 nucleotides read TGTGCCAGCAGTTTAGCGTCGGGGGCCCAAGAGACCCAGTACTTC. Translating it yields CASSLASGAQETQYF.

CDR3 sequence reads: CASSTGTSQYTGELFF. CDR3 DNA sequence: TGTGCCAGTAGTACCGGGACGTCACAGTACACCGGGGAGCTGTTTTTT. The chain is built from TRBV19 and TRBJ2-2; D may correspond to TRBD1 or TRBD2 (5 bases each). CDR3 length: 16 residues. V lost 4 bases and J lost 3, with 15 bases in between. Germline assignment: CDR1 LNHDA and CDR2 SQIVND (reference sequence).

The V and J genes are TRBV7-9 and TRBJ1-6, with a possible D match to TRBD1 (6 bases). Deletions cut 2 bases from V and 5 bases from J, with 13 bases between. Looked up from germline, CDR1 is SEHNR and CDR2 is FQNEAQ (reference sequence). There are 16 residues in the CDR3. The CDR3 nucleotides are TGTGCCAGCAGCTTACGAGGTGACAGGAATAATTCACCCCTCCACTTT. Its protein product is CASSLRGDRNNSPLHF. Full variable domain (remainder filled in from reference TRBV7-9 and TRBJ1-6): DTGVSQNPRHKITKRGQNVTFRCDPISEHNRLYWYRQTLGQGPEFLTYFQNEAQLEKSRLLSDRFSAERPKGSFSTLEIQRTEQGDSAMYLCASSLRGDRNNSPLHFGNGTRLTVT.

This clone was observed once. V is TRBV2 and J is TRBJ2-5; either TRBD1 or TRBD2 may fit D (5 bases each). There are 15 residues in the CDR3. The germline V gene encodes CDR1 SNHLY and CDR2 FYNNEI. V lost 6 bases to trimming and J lost 1 base, with 15 bases between them. CDR3 protein: CASSDPAGGQETQYF. DNA for the CDR3: TGTGCCAGCAGCGACCCGGCTGGGGGCCAAGAGACCCAGTACTTC.

The V and J genes are TRBV6-7 and TRBJ2-6; D uncertain. TRBV6-7 carries the ORF label, with uncertain function. The germline V and J ends were trimmed by 4 bases and 5 bases, with 15 bases remaining between them. CDR3 length: 16 residues. Here the CDR3 DNA reads TGTGCCAGCAGTTTAACAAAGCGTAGTCGGGCCAACGTCCTGACTTTC. Amino acids: CASSLTKRSRANVLTF.

The chain carries TRBV27 and TRBJ1-1; D call uncertain. The ends were cut back, 3 bases at V and 4 bases at J, with 12 bases in the middle. CDR3 length: 14 residues. The germline CDR1 and CDR2 sequences are MNHEY and SMNVEV (reference sequence). CDR3 loop: CASSFWVIGTEAFF. CDR3 in DNA: TGTGCCAGCAGTTTTTGGGTCATAGGCACTGAAGCTTTCTTT.

The V and J genes are TRBV4-2 and TRBJ2-3, with 7 positions matching TRBD1. Germline V CDR1 and CDR2: LGHNA, YNFKEQ. This CDR3 region has 13 residues. V gave up 4 bases and J gave up 4 bases; unmatched junction bases: 2. The CDR3 here is CASSLQGADTQYF. CDR3 DNA: TGTGCCAGCAGCCTGCAGGGGGCAGATACGCAGTATTTT.

The gene calls are TRBV29-1 and TRBJ2-7; unclear D gene. Germline V CDR1 and CDR2: SQVTM, ANQGSEA. The CDR3 totals 12 residues. Deletions cut 6 bases from V and 2 bases from J, with 11 bases between. CDR3 DNA sequence: TGCAGCGTGCCCGGGCCTACCTACGAGCAGTACTTC. It is translated as CSVPGPTYEQYF.

J is TRBJ1-6 and V is TRBV5-1, with 7 positions matching TRBD1. This CDR3 region has 15 residues. Germline V gives CDR1 SGHRS, CDR2 YFSETQ. Trimming cost V 8 bases and J 5 bases; bases outside gene matches: 10. The CDR3 loop is CARLYRGPNNSPLHF. The CDR3 DNA reads as TGCGCCAGACTTTACAGGGGACCTAATAATTCACCCCTCCACTTT.

V gene TRBV28 combines with J gene TRBJ2-1; 10 bases line up with TRBD2. This CDR3 is 14 amino acids long. J lost 9 bases, V lost 5 bases, and 7 bases had no gene match. CDR1 and CDR2 from the germline V gene are MDHEN and SYDVKM. The CDR3 DNA reads TGTGCCAGCAGTGGGCCTAGCGGGGGCGGTGAGCAGTTCTTC. It translates to CASSGPSGGGEQFF. The full variable domain, in which reference TRBV28 and TRBJ2-1 provide the parts outside the CDR3, is DVKVTQSSRYLVKRTGEKVFLECVQDMDHENMFWYRQDPGLGLRLIYFSYDVKMKEKGDIPEGYSVSREKKERFSLILESASTNQTSMYLCASSGPSGGGEQFFGPGTRLTVL.

This chain uses TRBV19 with TRBJ1-5; D gene uncertain. The CDR3 is 12 residues long. The V end lost 3 bases, the J end lost 5 bases, and 5 bases lay between the germline ends. Germline CDR1 is LNHDA and CDR2 is SQIVND (reference sequence). DNA for the CDR3: TGTGCCAGTAGTATTTTTGATCAGCCCCAGCATTTT. This translates into CASSIFDQPQHF. The variable domain in full, completed from reference TRBV19 and TRBJ1-5, reads DGGITQSPKYLFRKEGQNVTLSCEQNLNHDAMYWYRQDPGQGLRLIYYSQIVNDFQKGDIAEGYSVSREKKESFPLTVTSAQKNPTAFYLCASSIFDQPQHFGDGTRLSIL.

CDR3 loop: CASSPNLGRNTGELFF. For the CDR3, the DNA is TGTGCCAGCAGCCCTAACCTAGGCAGAAACACCGGGGAGCTGTTTTTT. The chain is built from TRBV7-3 and TRBJ2-2; unclear D gene. Germline V CDR1 and CDR2: SGHTA, FQGTGA. V was trimmed by 5 bases and J by 2 bases, leaving 15 bases between them. This CDR3 spans 16 amino acids.

This clone was seen just once. The rearrangement uses TRBV18 and TRBJ1-2; 9 positions agree with TRBD1. J was trimmed by 2 bases and V by 5 bases; bases with no gene match: 6. This CDR3 has 15 amino acids. The germline V gene encodes CDR1 KGHSH and CDR2 LQKENI. CDR3 coding DNA: TGTGCCAGCTCAAAACCCGGGACAGGGAACTATGGCTACACCTTC. Translating it yields CASSKPGTGNYGYTF.

The chain joins TRBV28 to TRBJ1-6, with D unclear. Germline CDR1 reads MDHEN; CDR2 reads SYDVKM. The length of the CDR3 is 14 residues. The V end was cut by 6 bases, the J end by 9 bases, with 15 bases between. In DNA form, the CDR3 reads TGTGCCAGCAGCCCCTCGGATTTAGCTTCACCCCTCCACTTT. This sequence encodes CASSPSDLASPLHF.

This chain uses TRBV5-1 with TRBJ1-1; D not certain. The V gene lost 4 bases and the J gene lost 5 bases, with 9 bases spanning the gap. CDR1 and CDR2 from the germline V gene are SGHRS and YFSETQ. The CDR3 runs 12 residues. In DNA form, the CDR3 reads TGCGCCAGCAGCGCTCTGGGGACTGAAGCTTTCTTT. Translation gives CASSALGTEAFF. Full variable domain (missing parts from reference TRBV5-1 and TRBJ1-1): KAGVTQTPRYLIKTRGQQVTLSCSPISGHRSVSWYQQTPGQGLQFLFEYFSETQRNKGNFPGRFSGRQFSNSRSEMNVSTLELGDSALYLCASSALGTEAFFGQGTRLTVV.

The rearrangement links TRBV4-3 to TRBJ1-4; D is unresolved. The CDR3 covers 16 residues. V shed 1 base and J shed 8 bases, with 17 bases lying between them. CDR1 LGHNA and CDR2 YSLEER come from the germline V gene. CDR3 DNA sequence: TGCGCCAGCAGCCAAGGTGGGCAGGCGACGGGAGAAAAACTGTTTTTT. Its translation is CASSQGGQATGEKLFF.

The J gene is TRBJ1-1, the V gene TRBV30; D call uncertain. Germline V lookup: CDR1 GTSNPN, CDR2 SVGIG (reference sequence). The V gene lost 0 bases and the J gene lost 4 bases, with 9 bases spanning the gap. This CDR3 has 13 amino acids. The DNA of the CDR3 is TGTGCCTGGAGTGTACGATCGGGCACTGAAGCTTTCTTT. Translation: CAWSVRSGTEAFF.

This clone was counted once. The chain uses TRBV6-1 and TRBJ1-1; D uncertain. The CDR3 has 15 amino acids. V was shortened by 2 bases and J by 2 bases, with 12 bases between the two germline ends. Germline CDR1 MNHNS, CDR2 SASEGT. CDR3 amino acids: CASSENSLVNTEAFF. Written as DNA, the CDR3 is TGTGCCAGCAGTGAAAACAGCCTTGTAAACACTGAAGCTTTCTTT.

There are a few counts of this clone. The V and J genes are TRBV6-2 or TRBV6-3 and TRBJ1-1, with a tentative D call TRBD1 (5 bases). Germline loops: CDR1 MNHEY, CDR2 SVGEGT. V lost 4 bases and J lost 0, with 9 bases in between. This CDR3 region has 14 residues. The CDR3 nucleotides are TGTGCCAGCAGTTGGACAAGTATGAACACTGAAGCTTTCTTT. This codes for CASSWTSMNTEAFF.

CDR3 sequence reads: CASSEDSGSTGELFF. In nucleotides, the CDR3 is TGTGCCAGCAGTGAGGATAGCGGGAGCACCGGGGAGCTGTTTTTT. V and J are TRBV2 and TRBJ2-2; TRBD2 aligns across 9 bases. V lost 3 bases, J lost 4 bases, and 3 bases stayed unmatched. This CDR3 contains 15 residues. The V gene's germline CDR1 is SNHLY and CDR2 FYNNEI.

J is TRBJ2-1 and V is TRBV28, with 11 nucleotides matching TRBD2. J was trimmed by 3 bases and V by 3 bases; bases with no gene match: 4. This CDR3 has 16 amino acids. Germline-derived CDR1 and CDR2 are MDHEN and SYDVKM. The CDR3 bases are TGTGCCAGCAGTTTTGTAGCGGGAGGGCTCTACAATGAGCAGTTCTTC. The encoded protein is CASSFVAGGLYNEQFF. The whole variable domain, filled in from reference TRBV28 and TRBJ2-1, reads DVKVTQSSRYLVKRTGEKVFLECVQDMDHENMFWYRQDPGLGLRLIYFSYDVKMKEKGDIPEGYSVSREKKERFSLILESASTNQTSMYLCASSFVAGGLYNEQFFGPGTRLTVL.

The chain carries TRBV6-5 and TRBJ1-2; no clear D. Germline CDR1 reads MNHEY; CDR2 reads SVGAGI. The CDR3 is made up of 12 amino acids. Between the trimmed V and J ends, which lost 2 bases and 10 bases, there was a span of 11 bases. The CDR3 DNA follows: TGTGCCAGCAGTTACGTTCGGCAGCTCTACACCTTC. This encodes CASSYVRQLYTF.